What follows are 5 T cell receptor beta chains derived from one specimen sequenced in a study of T-cell reconstitution after alpha-beta-depleted transplantation in children. Unique molecular identifiers tagged the TCRbeta library. Using its own MiXCR run on the PCR reads, TCRdb lists one record per CDR3 protein. Of approximately 510,000 distinct CDR3 sequences listed, 18% are singletons. Sequencing used PBMCs from the stem cell graft donor, obtained from the stem cell graft. The receptors here all came from a human donor who donated a stem cell graft to a child with acute lymphoblastic leukemia.

This chain links TRBV6-5 with TRBJ2-1; 8 bases are shared with TRBD1. Germline V lookup: CDR1 MNHEY, CDR2 SVGAGI. The CDR3 is 16 residues long. Trimming cost V 8 bases and J 10 bases; bases outside gene matches: 19. CDR3 sequence: CASSTLGQGKTMEQFF. For the CDR3, the DNA is TGTGCCAGCTCGACCCTCGGACAGGGTAAAACAATGGAGCAGTTCTTC.

V and J are TRBV6-1 and TRBJ2-3; 7 nucleotides agree with TRBD1. Germline values: CDR1 MNHNS, CDR2 SASEGT. The CDR3 totals 16 residues. Trimming at V came to 11 bases and at J to 0 bases, leaving 14 bases not matched to a gene. The CDR3 coding sequence is TGTGCCTGCTACAGGGGCCGATTTGCTAGCACAGATACGCAGTATTTT. Its protein is CACYRGRFASTDTQYF.

In DNA, the CDR3 is TGTGCCAGCTCACCGAGGGACAGATTGTCCTACGAGCAGTACTTC. Translation: CASSPRDRLSYEQYF. The rearrangement joins TRBV18 to TRBJ2-7; 7 positions match TRBD1. The ends lost 3 bases at V and 1 base at J; junction bases unmatched: 6. CDR1 is KGHSH and CDR2 is LQKENI in the germline V gene. The CDR3 sequence is 15 residues long.

The chain is built from TRBV18 and TRBJ2-6; D perhaps matches TRBD1 (6 bases). The CDR3 contains 17 residues. Per the germline V gene, CDR1 is KGHSH and CDR2 is LQKENI. Trimming removed 4 bases from V and 2 bases from J, with 15 bases in between. The CDR3 region has the DNA TGTGCCAGCTCACGCCAGGGGAAGTTCCCTGGGGCCAACGTCCTGACTTTC. Translated, it gives CASSRQGKFPGANVLTF.

This clonotype came up once. The chain is built from TRBV6-1 and TRBJ1-1, with D uncertain. V lost 5 bases to trimming and J lost 5 bases, with 15 bases between them. CDR3 length: 14 residues. The V gene's germline CDR1 is MNHNS and CDR2 SASEGT. The DNA for the CDR3 is TGTGCCAGCAGTACAGTCCTGGCGGGGACTGAAGCTTTCTTT. It is translated as CASSTVLAGTEAFF.